The 2 T cell receptor beta chains given below trace back to one sample, sequenced in a study of regulatory T cells in long-lasting Graves disease. Arm-PCR of CDR3 regions and iRepertoire HTBI primers were used to build TCR beta libraries. TCRdb re-called the multiplex PCR reads with MiXCR, one entry per CDR3 protein. The data show about 330,000 distinct CDR3 sequences, 16% seen once. Documented time point: newly diagnosed GD, antithyroid drugs for less than 3 months. Preparation of the TCR library used RNA extracted from PBMCs. These records were also assigned to another study, of T cells in Graves' hyperthyroidism and ophthalmopathy.

The starting material was peripheral blood mononuclear cells (PBMCs), obtained at new diagnosis, from a patient treated with antithyroid drugs. These receptors all come from a woman younger than 30 with Graves disease.

The rearrangement links TRBV19 to TRBJ2-7, with 9 nucleotides matching TRBD1. J gave up 3 bases and V 1 base, and 7 bases lay outside the gene matches. Germline CDR1 LNHDA, CDR2 SQIVND (reference sequence). The CDR3 sequence is 16 residues long. Here the CDR3 DNA reads TGTGCCAGTAGTATAGGAGCGGGACAGGGTTTCTACGAGCAGTACTTC. Translation: CASSIGAGQGFYEQYF.

At least ten counts were recorded for this clonotype. The V and J genes are TRBV2 and TRBJ2-7; D possibly corresponds to TRBD1 (6 bases). V lost 2 bases and J lost 3, with 14 bases in between. The CDR3 has 15 residues. Per the germline V gene, CDR1 is SNHLY and CDR2 is FYNNEI. CDR3 region: CASSESAGALYEQYF. In DNA form, the CDR3 reads TGTGCCAGCAGTGAATCGGCAGGGGCCCTCTACGAGCAGTACTTC.